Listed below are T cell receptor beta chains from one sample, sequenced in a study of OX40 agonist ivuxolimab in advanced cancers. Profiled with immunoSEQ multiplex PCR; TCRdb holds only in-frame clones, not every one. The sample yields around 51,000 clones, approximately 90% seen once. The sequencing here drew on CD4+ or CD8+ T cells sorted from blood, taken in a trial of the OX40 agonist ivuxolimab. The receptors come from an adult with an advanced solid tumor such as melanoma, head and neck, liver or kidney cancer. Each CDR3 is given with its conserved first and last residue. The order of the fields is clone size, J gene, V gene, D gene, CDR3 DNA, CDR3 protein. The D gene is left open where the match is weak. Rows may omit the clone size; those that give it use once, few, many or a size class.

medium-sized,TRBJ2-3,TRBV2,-,TGTGCCAGAGAGGACATGTCGGAAAGCACAGATACGCAGTATTTT,CAREDMSESTDTQYF
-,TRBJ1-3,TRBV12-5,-,TGTGCTAGTGGTTTGGTGCTTGGAAACACCATATATTTT,CASGLVLGNTIYF
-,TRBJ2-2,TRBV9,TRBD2,TGTGCCAGCAGCCACCAGAGGACTAGGCCGAACACCGGGGAGCTGTTTTTT,CASSHQRTRPNTGELFF
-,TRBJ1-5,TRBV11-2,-,TGTGCCAGCAGCCCTTCAAGATATAGCAATCAGCCCCAGCATTTT,CASSPSRYSNQPQHF
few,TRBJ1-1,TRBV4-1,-,TGCGCCAGCAGCCAAAAGACGGTGATGAACACTGAAGCTTTCTTT,CASSQKTVMNTEAFF
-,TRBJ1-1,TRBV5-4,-,TGTGCCAGCAGCTCGGCGGCGAACACTGAAGCTTTCTTT,CASSSAANTEAFF
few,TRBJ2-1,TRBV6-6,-,TGTGCCAGCGGTCCTAATGAGCAGTTCTTC,CASGPNEQFF
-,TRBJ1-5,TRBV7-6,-,TGTGCCAGCACCCCCGGGCTCAATCAGCCCCAGCATTTT,CASTPGLNQPQHF
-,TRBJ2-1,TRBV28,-,TGTGCCAGCAGTCTGCCGGGACCCCACCGAGGGAGGGAGCAGTTCTTC,CASSLPGPHRGREQFF
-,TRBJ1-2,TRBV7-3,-,TGTGCCAGCAGTCCAGGACATTCTAACTATGGCTACACCTTC,CASSPGHSNYGYTF
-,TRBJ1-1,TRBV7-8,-,TGTGCCAGCAGTTCCACAGAGCGCATGAACACTGAAGCTTTCTTT,CASSSTERMNTEAFF
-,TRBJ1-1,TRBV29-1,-,TGCAGCACCCGGACGTGGGCGTTGAACACTGAAGCTTTCTTT,CSTRTWALNTEAFF
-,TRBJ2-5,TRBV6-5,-,TGTGCCAGCAGTTACTCGATGATGTATACGGAGACCCAGTACTTC,CASSYSMMYTETQYF
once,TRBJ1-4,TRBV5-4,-,TGTGCCAGCAGTCTCTGGACTCCGGGTCACGATGAAAAACTGTTTTTT,CASSLWTPGHDEKLFF
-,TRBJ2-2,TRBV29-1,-,TGCAGCGCCATATGGGGATCCGGGGAGCTGTTTTTT,CSAIWGSGELFF
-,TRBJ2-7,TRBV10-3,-,TGTGCCACCCTTTCAGACGGATTCTACGAGCAGTACTTC,CATLSDGFYEQYF
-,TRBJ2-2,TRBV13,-,TGTGCCAGCAGCTCTCTGGGGGCTAAGGGGAGGTTTTTT,CASSSLGAKGRFF
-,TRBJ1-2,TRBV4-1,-,TGCGCCAGCAGCCAAGATATCGGAGATTATGGCTACACCTTC,CASSQDIGDYGYTF
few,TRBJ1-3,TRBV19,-,TGTGCCAGTAGTTACAGCTCTGGAAACACCATATATTTT,CASSYSSGNTIYF
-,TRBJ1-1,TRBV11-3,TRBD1,TGTGCCAGCAGCTTCGAACAGGGGGAGAACACTGAAGCTTTCTTT,CASSFEQGENTEAFF
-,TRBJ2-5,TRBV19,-,TGTGCCAGTAGCCTGGGGATGACTTTGGAGACCCAGTACTTC,CASSLGMTLETQYF
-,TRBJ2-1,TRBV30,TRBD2,TGTGCCTGGAGTGTTACTAGCGGTTACAATGAGCAGTTCTTC,CAWSVTSGYNEQFF
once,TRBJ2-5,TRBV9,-,TGTGCCAGCAGCGTGTCAACTGTCGCGGATGAGACCCAGTACTTC,CASSVSTVADETQYF
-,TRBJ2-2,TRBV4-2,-,TGTGCCAGCAGCCTACCAGAGGACACCGGGGAGCTGTTTTTT,CASSLPEDTGELFF
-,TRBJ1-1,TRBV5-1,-,TGCGCCAGCAGCTTGATAGAGAACACTGAAGCTTTCTTT,CASSLIENTEAFF
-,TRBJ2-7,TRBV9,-,TGTGCCAGCAGCGCACGGGACTCTCCTTCCTACGAGCAGTACTTC,CASSARDSPSYEQYF
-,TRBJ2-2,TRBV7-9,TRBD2,TGTGCCAGCAGCGGGTCTAGCGGGCCCTCCACCGGGGAGCTGTTTTTT,CASSGSSGPSTGELFF
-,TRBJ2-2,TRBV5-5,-,TGTGCCAGCAGCCTCTCGATGGGTCCCGGGGAGCTGTTTTTT,CASSLSMGPGELFF
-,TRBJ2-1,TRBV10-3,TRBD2,TGTGCCATCATGCCTAGCGGGAGACCCCCTGAGCAGTTCTTC,CAIMPSGRPPEQFF
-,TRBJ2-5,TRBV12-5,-,TGTGCTAGTGGTTTGTCCCCCGGACGGTTAGGTGTGGAGACCCAGTACTTC,CASGLSPGRLGVETQYF
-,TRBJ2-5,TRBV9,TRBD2,TGTGCCAGCAGCGTTGAAGCGGGAGGGGGGGAGACCCAGTACTTC,CASSVEAGGGETQYF
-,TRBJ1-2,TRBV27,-,TGTGCCAGCAGTTCTGAATTCGGGTTACACACCTTC,CASSSEFGLHTF
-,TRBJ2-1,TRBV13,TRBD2,TGTGCCAGCAGCTTAGGGACTAGCGGGTACAATGAGCAGTTCTTC,CASSLGTSGYNEQFF
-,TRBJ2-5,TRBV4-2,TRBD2,TGTGCCAGCAGCCAAGACGTGGCGGGAGGGGGTTTTCAAGAGACCCAGTACTTC,CASSQDVAGGGFQETQYF
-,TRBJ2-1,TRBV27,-,TGTGCCAGCACCCGAGGCGATGAGCAGTTCTTC,CASTRGDEQFF
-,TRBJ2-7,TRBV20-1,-,TGCAGTGCCGGGGATACCTACGAGCAGTACTTC,CSAGDTYEQYF
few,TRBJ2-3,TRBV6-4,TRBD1,TGTGCCAGCAGTGTATGGCAGGGGGCCACAGATACGCAGTATTTT,CASSVWQGATDTQYF
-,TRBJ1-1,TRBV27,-,TGTGCCAGCAGTTTGGGTTTTATGAACACTGAAGCTTTCTTT,CASSLGFMNTEAFF
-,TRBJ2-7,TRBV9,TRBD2,TGTGCCAGCGGGGGAGGGTACGAGCAGTACTTC,CASGGGYEQYF
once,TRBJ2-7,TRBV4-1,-,TGCGCCAGCAGCACTTATAGCTCCTACGAGCAGTACTTC,CASSTYSSYEQYF
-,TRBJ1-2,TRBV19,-,TGTGCCAGTAGTATAGATCCGGACAAGCCCTATGGCTACACCTTC,CASSIDPDKPYGYTF
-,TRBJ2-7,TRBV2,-,TGTGCCAGCAGTGAATGGGTGGCAGCCTCAGGCTACGAGCAGTACTTC,CASSEWVAASGYEQYF
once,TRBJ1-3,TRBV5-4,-,TGTGCCAGCAGCTTCGGGGGCGGGGACACCATATATTTT,CASSFGGGDTIYF
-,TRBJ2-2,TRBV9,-,TGTGCCAGCAGCGTAGCCGGGATCTCCGGGGAGCTGTTTTTT,CASSVAGISGELFF
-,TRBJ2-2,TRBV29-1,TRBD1,TGCAGCGCGGTCCCAGGGGGCGCGGATTCAACCGGGGAGCTGTTTTTT,CSAVPGGADSTGELFF